The following is a T cell receptor (beta chain) sequence with its context. As yet, its antigen is unknown. As described, mixed lymphocyte reaction cells underwent coculture at 37°C for a duration of roughly six days. Some clones are missing from TCRdb's copy, which holds only in-frame ones; the method was immunoSEQ multiplex PCR. In the table there are roughly 7,100 clones, 36% of which are singletons. Germline CDR1 is SNHLY and CDR2 is FYNNEI. V was clipped by 8 bases and J by 0 bases, with 10 bases between them. The CDR3 loop spans 13 amino acids. The data derive from a study of siplizumab effects on memory and regulatory T cells. Study-wide findings and caveats: Siplizumab produced a significant drop in alloreactive sequences attributable to unstimulated CD4+ memory cells. Naive T cells seemed more diverse than memory cells; they also seemed major alloresponse contributors.

The sequencing input was CFSE-low (dividing) CD8+ T cells sorted from an allogeneic mixed lymphocyte reaction. The TCR was taken from a human donor in good health; the cells came from an allogeneic mixed lymphocyte reaction. The chain employs TRBV2 and TRBJ1-1; D not resolved. The chain's CDR3 is CASVTNMNTEAFF. CDR3 coding DNA: TGTGCCAGCGTAACTAACATGAACACTGAAGCTTTCTTT.